The 19 T cell receptor beta chains presented below share a single source sample, sequenced in a study of T cell clones after liver transplantation. The table came from immunoSEQ multiplex PCR; TCRdb's copy has only in-frame clones and leaves some out. The table lists some 45,000 clones, 86% of them singletons. Sequencing was performed on CD4+ T cells from blood, taken 24 months after liver transplant. The receptors were sampled from a human patient who received a liver transplant. The T cells may come from the graft donor.

This CDR3 is CASSEAGTEARKLFF. As DNA, the CDR3 is TGTGCCAGCAGTGAAGCCGGGACGGAGGCTCGAAAACTGTTTTTT. The rearrangement uses TRBV6-1 and TRBJ1-4; a weak D match, TRBD1 (5 bases). Germline lookup yields CDR1 MNHNS and CDR2 SASEGT. Trimming removed 0 bases from V and 10 bases from J, with 15 bases in between. This CDR3 has 15 residues.

CDR3 loop: CASSVGGGMNTEAFF. Written as DNA, the CDR3 is TGTGCCAGCAGCGTAGGTGGAGGAATGAACACTGAAGCTTTCTTT. The chain links TRBV9 to TRBJ1-1, with D hard to call. The CDR3 runs 15 residues. V was pared by 0 bases and J by 0 bases, with 9 bases between. Per germline, CDR1 SGDLS and CDR2 YYNGEE.

This clone was found once. The chain carries TRBV7-7 and TRBJ2-1, with D perhaps matching TRBD1 or TRBD2 (6 bases each). The V end lost 2 bases, the J end lost 8 bases, and 16 bases lay between the germline ends. The length of the CDR3 is 15 residues. From germline, CDR1 is SSHAT and CDR2 FNYEAQ (reference sequence). Here the CDR3 reads CASSLTGPGGDEQFF. The CDR3, as DNA: TGTGCCAGCAGCTTAACGGGGCCCGGGGGCGATGAGCAGTTCTTC.

The chain is built from TRBV5-4 and TRBJ2-1; TRBD2 is a possible D gene (6 bases). The CDR3 length is 15 residues. The V end lost 7 bases, the J end lost 9 bases, and 23 bases lay between the germline ends. Germline loops: CDR1 SGHNT, CDR2 YYREEE (reference sequence). The CDR3 sequence: CASRRGTSAIVEQFF. The CDR3 coding sequence is TGTGCCAGCCGTCGGGGGACTTCCGCGATAGTTGAGCAGTTCTTC. Combining the CDR3 with reference TRBV5-4 and TRBJ2-1 gives the whole variable domain ETGVTQSPTHLIKTRGQQVTLRCSSQSGHNTVSWYQQALGQGPQFIFQYYREEENGRGNFPPRFSGLQFPNYSSELNVNALELDDSALYLCASRRGTSAIVEQFFGPGTRLTVL.

The chain uses TRBV2 and TRBJ2-2; D gene uncertain. The CDR3 is 15 residues long. V lost 4 bases to trimming and J lost 5 bases, with 14 bases between them. Per the germline V gene, CDR1 is SNHLY and CDR2 is FYNNEI. The CDR3 loop is CASSGQPAGTGELFF. CDR3 bases: TGTGCCAGCAGTGGACAACCGGCAGGTACCGGGGAGCTGTTTTTT.

The V gene is TRBV5-1, the J gene TRBJ1-1; perhaps TRBD1 as D (6 bases). The CDR3 runs 14 residues. The V gene lost 5 bases and the J gene lost 7 bases, with 18 bases spanning the gap. Germline CDR1 and CDR2: SGHRS and YFSETQ. In DNA, the CDR3 is TGCGCCAGCAGGACAACCGGGGACATGGGTGAAGCTTTCTTT. As protein: CASRTTGDMGEAFF.

This chain's CDR3 is CASSRYSAEKLFF. Here the CDR3 DNA reads TGTGCCAGCAGCCGATACAGTGCTGAAAAACTGTTTTTT. The chain combines TRBV5-6 with TRBJ1-4; D remains ambiguous. V was shortened by 4 bases and J by 7 bases, with 11 bases between the two germline ends. The CDR3 runs 13 residues. CDR1 and CDR2 from the germline V gene are SGHDT and YYEEEE.

The chain recombines TRBV6-4 with TRBJ1-1; 7 nucleotides line up with TRBD1. Trimming cost V 6 bases and J 6 bases; bases outside gene matches: 13. The CDR3 sequence is 15 residues long. Germline V gene data show CDR1 as MRHNA and CDR2 as SNTAGT. CDR3 protein: CASSPPPDRAAEAFF. DNA for the CDR3: TGTGCCAGCAGCCCGCCCCCCGACAGGGCGGCTGAAGCTTTCTTT.

This clone was detected once. The chain couples TRBV11-1 to TRBJ1-1; no definite D call. Trimming stripped 0 bases from V and 1 base from J, with 9 bases between. CDR1 SGHAT and CDR2 FQDESV come from the germline V gene (reference sequence). The CDR3 is made up of 15 amino acids. The CDR3 bases are TGTGCCAGCAGCTTAGCTCGGACGGGGAACACTGAAGCTTTCTTT. This encodes CASSLARTGNTEAFF.

The DNA of the CDR3 is TGTGCCAGCTCAGTCCGGGCCCCCCCTGGCGAGCAGTACTTC. Its translation is CASSVRAPPGEQYF. This rearrangement joins TRBV18 to TRBJ2-7; no firm D call. Germline CDR1 and CDR2: KGHSH and LQKENI. The V gene lost 5 bases and the J gene lost 6 bases, with 17 bases spanning the gap. CDR3 length: 14 residues. Full variable domain (outside the CDR3, taken from reference TRBV18 and TRBJ2-7): NAGVMQNPRHLVRRRGQEARLRCSPMKGHSHVYWYRQLPEEGLKFMVYLQKENIIDESGMPKERFSAEFPKEGPSILRIQQVVRGDSAAYFCASSVRAPPGEQYFGPGTRLTVT.

This sequence joins TRBV18 and TRBJ2-7; 9 bases agree with TRBD1. CDR1 and CDR2 (germline): KGHSH, LQKENI. The CDR3 length is 14 residues. V gave up 2 bases and J gave up 6 bases; unmatched junction bases: 5. The CDR3 DNA follows: TGTGCCAGCTCACCAGGGACAGGGAACGGCGAGCAGTACTTC. Translated: CASSPGTGNGEQYF.

This chain uses TRBV7-9 with TRBJ1-4; D is unresolved. Trimming took 0 bases from V and 5 from J, leaving 10 bases between them. The CDR3 totals 15 residues. Germline V gives CDR1 SEHNR, CDR2 FQNEAQ (reference sequence). The CDR3 reads CASSLARRGNEKLFF. The CDR3 DNA follows: TGTGCCAGCAGCTTAGCCCGGCGAGGGAATGAAAAACTGTTTTTT.

The chain is built from TRBV2 and TRBJ1-1; tentative D call: TRBD1 (6 bases). V lost 6 bases to trimming and J lost 1 base, with 15 bases between them. There are 15 residues in the CDR3. Germline V gene lookup returns CDR1 SNHLY and CDR2 FYNNEI. CDR3 DNA: TGTGCCAGCAGCGGTACCGGGACAACGAACACTGAAGCTTTCTTT. It codes for CASSGTGTTNTEAFF.

The V call is TRBV5-1, the J call TRBJ2-3; D gene unclear. CDR3 length: 14 residues. The germline V gene encodes CDR1 SGHRS and CDR2 YFSETQ. Trimming removed 1 base at V and 0 bases at J, with 6 bases between. The CDR3 DNA reads TGCGCCAGCAGCTTGAAGAGCAGCACAGATACGCAGTATTTT. As protein: CASSLKSSTDTQYF. The whole variable domain, remainder taken from reference TRBV5-1 and TRBJ2-3, is KAGVTQTPRYLIKTRGQQVTLSCSPISGHRSVSWYQQTPGQGLQFLFEYFSETQRNKGNFPGRFSGRQFSNSRSEMNVSTLELGDSALYLCASSLKSSTDTQYFGPGTRLTVL.

V and J are TRBV7-6 and TRBJ1-6, with D maybe TRBD1 (5 bases). The CDR3 has 14 amino acids. V gave up 5 bases and J gave up 7 bases, with 12 bases separating them. Germline CDR1 is SGHVS and CDR2 is FNYEAQ. The CDR3 sequence is CASSPGRGNSPLHF. The CDR3 coding sequence is TGTGCCAGCAGCCCCGGACGGGGGAATTCACCCCTCCACTTT. Supplemented by reference TRBV7-6 and TRBJ1-6, the full variable domain reads GAGVSQSPRYKVTKRGQDVALRCDPISGHVSLYWYRQALGQGPEFLTYFNYEAQQDKSGLPNDRFSAERPEGSISTLTIQRTEQRDSAMYRCASSPGRGNSPLHFGNGTRLTVT.

This clone was detected once. CDR3 region: CASSRGQGAYEQYF. As DNA, the CDR3 is TGTGCCAGCAGCCGCGGACAGGGCGCCTACGAGCAGTACTTC. The chain employs TRBV4-2 and TRBJ2-7, with TRBD1 matching 8 bases. CDR3 length: 14 amino acids. V was pared by 4 bases and J by 2 bases, with 4 bases of the junction left unmatched. The germline V gene encodes CDR1 LGHNA and CDR2 YNFKEQ.

This clone was seen just once. The gene calls are TRBV19 and TRBJ2-7, with D perhaps TRBD2 (5 bases). The germline V and J ends were trimmed by 3 bases and 1 base, with 7 bases remaining between them. CDR1 and CDR2 (germline): LNHDA, SQIVND (reference sequence). The CDR3 totals 13 residues. The CDR3 DNA is TGTGCCAGTAGTATCGGGGATTCCTACGAGCAGTACTTC. Protein product: CASSIGDSYEQYF.

The chain links TRBV28 to TRBJ1-3, with a tentative D call TRBD1 (5 bases). Germline CDR1 and CDR2: MDHEN and SYDVKM. The CDR3 contains 14 residues. Trimming removed 3 bases at V and 5 bases at J, with 11 bases between. CDR3 nucleotides: TGTGCCAGCAGTTTTTTCGGGGGGAGAAACACCATATATTTT. Amino acids: CASSFFGGRNTIYF.

The chain is built from TRBV9 and TRBJ2-6; no reliable D call. The V end lost 0 bases, the J end lost 1 base, and 5 bases lay between the germline ends. This CDR3 has 15 residues. CDR1 is SGDLS, CDR2 YYNGEE, per germline. The CDR3 region has the DNA TGTGCCAGCAGCGTAGCCCCGTCTGGGGCCAACGTCCTGACTTTC. Translated: CASSVAPSGANVLTF.